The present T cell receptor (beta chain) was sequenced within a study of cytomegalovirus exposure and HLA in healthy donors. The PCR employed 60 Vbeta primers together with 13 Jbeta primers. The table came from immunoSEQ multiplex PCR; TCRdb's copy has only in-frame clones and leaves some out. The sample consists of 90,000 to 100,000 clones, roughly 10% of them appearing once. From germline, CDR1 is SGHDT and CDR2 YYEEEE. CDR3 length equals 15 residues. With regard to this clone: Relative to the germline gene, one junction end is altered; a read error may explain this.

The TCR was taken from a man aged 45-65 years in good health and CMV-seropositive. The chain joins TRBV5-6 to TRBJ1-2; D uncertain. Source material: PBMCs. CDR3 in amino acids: CASSLGYNRGWGYTF. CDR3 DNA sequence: TGTGCCAGCAGTTTGGGGTACAATCGGGGTTGGGGCTACACCTTC.